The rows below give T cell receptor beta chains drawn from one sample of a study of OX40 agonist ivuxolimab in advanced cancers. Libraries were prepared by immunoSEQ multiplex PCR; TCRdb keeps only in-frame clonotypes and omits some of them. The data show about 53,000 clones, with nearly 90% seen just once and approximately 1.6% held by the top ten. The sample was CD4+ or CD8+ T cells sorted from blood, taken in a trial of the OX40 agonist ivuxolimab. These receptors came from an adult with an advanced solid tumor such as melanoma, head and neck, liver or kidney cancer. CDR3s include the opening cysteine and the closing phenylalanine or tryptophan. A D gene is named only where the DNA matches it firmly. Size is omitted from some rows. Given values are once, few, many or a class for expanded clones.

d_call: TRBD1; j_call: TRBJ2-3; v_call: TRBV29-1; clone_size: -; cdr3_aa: CSVLTPGTGYTDTQYF; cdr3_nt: TGCAGCGTTCTCACCCCCGGGACAGGGTACACAGATACGCAGTATTTT
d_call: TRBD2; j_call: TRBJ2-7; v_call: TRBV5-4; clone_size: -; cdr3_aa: CASGRSGASSYEQYF; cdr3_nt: TGTGCCAGCGGGCGTAGCGGGGCCTCCTCCTACGAGCAGTACTTC
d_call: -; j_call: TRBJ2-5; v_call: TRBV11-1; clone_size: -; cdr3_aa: CASSLKETQYF; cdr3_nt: TGTGCCAGCAGCCTAAAAGAGACCCAGTACTTC
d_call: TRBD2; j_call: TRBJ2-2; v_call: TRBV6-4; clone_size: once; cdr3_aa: CASSRSGRAGNTGELFF; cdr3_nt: TGTGCCAGCAGCCGTAGCGGGAGAGCCGGTAACACCGGGGAGCTGTTTTTT
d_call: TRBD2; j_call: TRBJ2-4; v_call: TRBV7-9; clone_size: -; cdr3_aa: CASSSGGTLINIQYF; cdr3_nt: TGTGCCAGCAGCTCGGGGGGGACACTGATAAACATTCAGTACTTC
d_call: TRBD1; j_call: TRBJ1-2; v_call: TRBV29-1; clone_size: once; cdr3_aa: CSVEQGDFGYTF; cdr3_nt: TGCAGCGTTGAACAGGGGGACTTCGGCTACACCTTC
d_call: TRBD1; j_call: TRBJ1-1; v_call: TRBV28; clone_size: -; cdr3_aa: CASSPQGASFF; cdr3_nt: TGTGCCAGCAGCCCACAGGGGGCTTCTTTCTTT
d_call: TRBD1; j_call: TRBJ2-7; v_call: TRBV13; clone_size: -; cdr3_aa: CASSYGTGDEQYF; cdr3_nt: TGTGCCAGCAGCTACGGGACAGGGGACGAGCAGTACTTC
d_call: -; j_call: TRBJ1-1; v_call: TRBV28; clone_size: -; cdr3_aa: CASSSGQLTEAFF; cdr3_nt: TGTGCCAGCAGCTCCGGACAGCTCACTGAAGCTTTCTTT
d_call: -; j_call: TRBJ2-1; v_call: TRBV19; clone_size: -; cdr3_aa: CASSIGSYNEQFF; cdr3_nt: TGTGCCAGTAGTATAGGGTCCTACAATGAGCAGTTCTTC
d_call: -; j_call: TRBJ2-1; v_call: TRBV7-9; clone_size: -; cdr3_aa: CASSLGAAVDNEQFF; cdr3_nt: TGTGCCAGCAGCTTAGGCGCAGCGGTGGACAATGAGCAGTTCTTC
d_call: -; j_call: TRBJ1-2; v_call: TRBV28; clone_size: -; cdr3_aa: CASSLGEAYGYTF; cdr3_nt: TGTGCCAGCAGTTTAGGGGAGGCCTATGGCTACACCTTC
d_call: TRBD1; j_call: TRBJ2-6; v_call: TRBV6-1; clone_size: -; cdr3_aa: CASMTGHSGANVLTF; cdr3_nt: TGTGCCAGCATGACAGGGCACTCTGGGGCCAACGTCCTGACTTTC
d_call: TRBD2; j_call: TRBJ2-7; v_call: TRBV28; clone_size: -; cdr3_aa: CASIPTTSGNYEQYF; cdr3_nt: TGTGCCAGCATCCCCACGACTAGCGGGAATTACGAGCAGTACTTC
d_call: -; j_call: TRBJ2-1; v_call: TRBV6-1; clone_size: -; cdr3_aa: CASSRRLDNEQFF; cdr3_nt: TGTGCCAGCAGTCGTCGACTTGATAATGAGCAGTTCTTC
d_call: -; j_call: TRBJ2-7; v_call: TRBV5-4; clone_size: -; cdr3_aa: CASSSSSYRALGEQYF; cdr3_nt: TGTGCCAGCAGCAGCTCCTCATACCGGGCCCTGGGGGAGCAGTACTTC
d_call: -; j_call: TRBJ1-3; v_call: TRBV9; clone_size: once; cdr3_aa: CASNRDTTGNTIYF; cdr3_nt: TGTGCCAGCAACCGGGACACTACTGGAAACACCATATATTTT
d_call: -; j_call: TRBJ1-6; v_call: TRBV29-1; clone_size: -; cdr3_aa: CSVLFEGRENSPLHF; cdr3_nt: TGCAGCGTTTTATTCGAGGGCAGGGAGAATTCACCCCTCCACTTT
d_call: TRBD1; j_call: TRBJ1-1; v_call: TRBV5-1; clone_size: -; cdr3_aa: CASSLRGQGEAFF; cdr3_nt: TGCGCCAGCAGCTTGAGGGGGCAAGGTGAAGCTTTCTTT
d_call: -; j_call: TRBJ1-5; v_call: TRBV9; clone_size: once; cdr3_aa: CASSVGLINQPQHF; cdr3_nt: TGTGCCAGCAGCGTAGGACTTATCAATCAGCCCCAGCATTTT
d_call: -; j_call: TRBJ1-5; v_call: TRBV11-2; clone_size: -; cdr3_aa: CASSLTPGGQPQHF; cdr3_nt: TGTGCCAGCAGCTTAACTCCGGGAGGCCAGCCCCAGCATTTT
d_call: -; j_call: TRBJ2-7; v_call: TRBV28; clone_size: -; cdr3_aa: CASAFIPRGTPSF; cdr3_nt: TGTGCCAGCGCCTTCATCCCAAGAGGGACCCCTTCCTTC
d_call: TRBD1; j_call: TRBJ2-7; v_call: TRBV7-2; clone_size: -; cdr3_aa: CASSYNGQVGEQYF; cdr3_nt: TGTGCCAGCAGCTATAATGGACAGGTTGGGGAGCAGTACTTC
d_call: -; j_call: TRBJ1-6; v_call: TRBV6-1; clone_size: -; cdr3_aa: CASSAGPYNSPLHF; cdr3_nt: TGTGCCAGCAGTGCCGGACCGTATAATTCACCCCTCCACTTT
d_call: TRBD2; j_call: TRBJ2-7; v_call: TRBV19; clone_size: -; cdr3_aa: CASRASGRYEQYF; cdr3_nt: TGTGCCAGTAGGGCTAGCGGGAGGTACGAGCAGTACTTC
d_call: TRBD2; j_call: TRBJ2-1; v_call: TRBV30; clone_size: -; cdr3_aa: CAWSPRIPGLARNEQFF; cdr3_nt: TGTGCCTGGAGCCCCCGAATACCGGGACTAGCGAGAAATGAGCAGTTCTTC
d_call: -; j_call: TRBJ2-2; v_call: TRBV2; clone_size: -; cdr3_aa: CASTGERNTGELFF; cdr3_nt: TGTGCCAGCACGGGTGAGAGAAACACCGGGGAGCTGTTTTTT
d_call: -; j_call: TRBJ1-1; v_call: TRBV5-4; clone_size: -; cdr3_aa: CASRYGRDGVEAFF; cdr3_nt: TGTGCCAGCAGATACGGACGGGACGGAGTTGAAGCTTTCTTT
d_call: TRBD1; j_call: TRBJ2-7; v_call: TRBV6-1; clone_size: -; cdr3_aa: CASSEAVRQGIHEQYF; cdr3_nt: TGTGCCAGCAGTGAAGCAGTTAGACAGGGGATCCACGAGCAGTACTTC
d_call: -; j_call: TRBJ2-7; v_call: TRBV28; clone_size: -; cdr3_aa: CASSLLGTNYEQYF; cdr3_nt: TGTGCCAGCAGTTTATTGGGGACAAATTACGAGCAGTACTTC
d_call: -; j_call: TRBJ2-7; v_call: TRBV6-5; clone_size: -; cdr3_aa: CASGGGSYEQYF; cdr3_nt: TGTGCCAGCGGTGGAGGGTCCTACGAGCAGTACTTC
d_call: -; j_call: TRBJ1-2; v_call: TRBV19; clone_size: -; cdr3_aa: CASSTRDGYGYTF; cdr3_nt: TGTGCCAGTAGTACCCGGGACGGCTATGGCTACACCTTC
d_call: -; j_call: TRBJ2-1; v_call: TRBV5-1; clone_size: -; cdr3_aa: CASSPDESSYNEQFF; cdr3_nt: TGCGCCAGCAGCCCAGACGAAAGCTCCTACAATGAGCAGTTCTTC
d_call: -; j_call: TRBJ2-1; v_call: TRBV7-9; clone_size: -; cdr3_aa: CASELYGGNEQFF; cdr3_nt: TGTGCCAGCGAACTGTACGGGGGCAACGAGCAGTTCTTC
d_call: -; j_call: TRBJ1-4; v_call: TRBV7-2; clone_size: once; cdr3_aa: CASSFALGREKLFF; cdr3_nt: TGTGCCAGCAGCTTCGCACTAGGAAGAGAAAAACTGTTTTTT
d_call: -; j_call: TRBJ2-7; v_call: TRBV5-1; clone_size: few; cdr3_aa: CASSLQAYEQYF; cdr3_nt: TGCGCCAGCAGCTTACAGGCCTACGAGCAGTACTTC
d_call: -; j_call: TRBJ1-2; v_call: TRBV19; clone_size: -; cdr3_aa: CASSKSQDLYGYTF; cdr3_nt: TGTGCCAGTAGTAAAAGCCAGGATCTCTATGGCTACACCTTC
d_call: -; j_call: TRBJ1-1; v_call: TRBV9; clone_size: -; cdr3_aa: CASSVEWNTEAFF; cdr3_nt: TGTGCCAGCAGCGTAGAGTGGAACACTGAAGCTTTCTTT
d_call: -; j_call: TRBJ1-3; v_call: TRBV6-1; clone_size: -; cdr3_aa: CATLAVTSGNTIYF; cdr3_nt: TGTGCCACCTTAGCAGTGACCTCTGGAAACACCATATATTTT
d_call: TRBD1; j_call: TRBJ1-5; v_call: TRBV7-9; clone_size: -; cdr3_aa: CASSLDRGNKNQPQHF; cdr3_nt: TGTGCCAGCAGCTTAGACAGGGGGAACAAAAATCAGCCCCAGCATTTT
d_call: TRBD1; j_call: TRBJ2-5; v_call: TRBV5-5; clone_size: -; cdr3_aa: CASSVQGGQETQYF; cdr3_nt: TGTGCCAGCAGCGTACAGGGGGGCCAAGAGACCCAGTACTTC
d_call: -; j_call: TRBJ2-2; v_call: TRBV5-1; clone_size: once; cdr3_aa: CASTLIPANTGELFF; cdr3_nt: TGCGCCAGCACCCTAATTCCGGCGAACACCGGGGAGCTGTTTTTT
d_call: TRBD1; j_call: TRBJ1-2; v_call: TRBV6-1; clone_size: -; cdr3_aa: CASRPRGGGYGYTF; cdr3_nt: TGTGCCAGCAGGCCACGAGGGGGCGGCTATGGCTACACCTTC
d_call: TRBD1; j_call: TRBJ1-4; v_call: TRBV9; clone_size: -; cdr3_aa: CASSEGGWGEKLFF; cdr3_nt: TGTGCCAGCAGTGAAGGGGGCTGGGGGGAAAAACTGTTTTTT
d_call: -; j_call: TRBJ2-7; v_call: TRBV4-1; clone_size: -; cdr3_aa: CASSHGTASYEQYF; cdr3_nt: TGCGCCAGCAGCCACGGGACGGCTTCCTACGAGCAGTACTTC
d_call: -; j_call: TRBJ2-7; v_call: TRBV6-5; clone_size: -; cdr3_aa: CASSYQGATYEQYF; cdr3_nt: TGTGCCAGCAGTTATCAAGGGGCCACCTACGAGCAGTACTTC
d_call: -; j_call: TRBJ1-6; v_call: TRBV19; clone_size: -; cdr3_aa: CATGASYNSPLHF; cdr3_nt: TGTGCCACCGGGGCAAGTTATAATTCACCCCTCCACTTT
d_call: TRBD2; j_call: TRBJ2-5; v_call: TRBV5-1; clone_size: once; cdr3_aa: CASSLALAGGRETQYF; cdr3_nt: TGCGCCAGCAGCTTGGCACTAGCGGGAGGGCGGGAGACCCAGTACTTC
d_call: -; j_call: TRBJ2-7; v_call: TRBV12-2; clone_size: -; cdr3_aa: CASRCPGTGDHEQYF; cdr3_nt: TGTGCAAGTCGATGTCCCGGGACAGGGGATCACGAGCAGTACTTC
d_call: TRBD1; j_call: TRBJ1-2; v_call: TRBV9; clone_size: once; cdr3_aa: CASSVEGANGYTF; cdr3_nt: TGTGCCAGCAGCGTAGAGGGGGCGAATGGCTACACCTTC
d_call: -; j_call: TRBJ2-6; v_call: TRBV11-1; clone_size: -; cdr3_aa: CASSLSGGTGANVLTF; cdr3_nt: TGTGCCAGCAGCTTATCTGGGGGGACCGGGGCCAACGTCCTGACTTTC
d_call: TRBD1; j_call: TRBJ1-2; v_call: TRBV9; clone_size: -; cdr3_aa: CASRGDIGTANYGYTF; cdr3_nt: TGTGCCAGCAGAGGAGATATAGGGACAGCTAACTATGGCTACACCTTC
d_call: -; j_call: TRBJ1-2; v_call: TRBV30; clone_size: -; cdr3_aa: CAWRGPHGYTF; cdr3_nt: TGTGCCTGGAGGGGCCCCCATGGCTACACCTTC
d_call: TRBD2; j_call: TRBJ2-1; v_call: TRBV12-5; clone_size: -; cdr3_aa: CASGWGTSVNEQFF; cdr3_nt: TGTGCTAGTGGCTGGGGGACTAGCGTAAATGAGCAGTTCTTC